This T cell receptor beta chain is from a study of PD-1 blockade in classical Hodgkin lymphoma (dated by TCRdb to the early 2020s). At the level of the whole study: Nivolumab dosing was 3 mg/kg intravenously every 2 weeks, continuing until either disease progression or unacceptable toxicity. The study used CyTOF and TCR beta sequencing to define a peripheral blood immune signature of response to PD-1 blockade in classical Hodgkin lymphoma.

Per the publication, the time point label means: cycle 2 day 1 (C2D1) of nivolumab. Every trial patient had relapsed following autologous stem cell transplantation, and prior brentuximab vedotin exposure was what differed among cohorts A, B and C. The trial cohort comprised 60 or so patients with relapsed/refractory classical Hodgkin lymphoma whose best overall responses were complete response, partial response or progressive disease. In the multi-cohort phase II CheckMate 205 trial, trial patients received single-agent nivolumab. Best overall response was determined by an independent review committee according to the 2007 International Working Group response criteria. PBMCs from the trial were collected at three points: immediately before nivolumab initiation (C1D1), and during therapy at cycle 2 day 1 and cycle 4 day 1. After peripheral blood was drawn into 8 mL Vacutainer Cell Preparation Tubes, PBMCs were isolated by centrifugation and then cryopreserved.

The germline V and J ends show losses of 10 bases and 0 bases respectively, and no gene match explains 14 bases of the junction. As encoded in the germline V gene, CDR1 is MGHDK while CDR2 is SYGVNS. Measured from the cysteine to the phenylalanine, the CDR3 is 17 residues long. Only the CDR3 DNA stays, 51 bases, in frame from base 1. About this clone itself: It lacks a known antigen. No much larger clone exists at a distance of one base, and base qualities are not known.

Beyond this particular receptor, the publication reports: Trial patients achieving complete response had baseline diversity similar to newly diagnosed patients, whereas partial responders and progressors had significantly lower diversity. Patients starting nivolumab less than 1 year after ASCT had lower diversity and were excluded from later analyses to avoid confounding by immune reconstitution. The study was limited to a single clinical trial cohort, and causes of repertoire differences, possibly disease activity or prior therapy, remained undefined. Baseline TCR diversity was reported to be lower in newly diagnosed patients than in healthy donors and to be lower still in relapsed/refractory patients. CD4+ but not CD8+ TCR diversity rose significantly by C4D1 (p=0.0027 vs p=0.16), most apparent in complete responders (p=0.02).

The Qiagen DNeasy kit was used to extract genomic DNA from unsorted PBMCs and from the negatively selected CD4+ and CD8+ fractions. Using primers that anneal to V and J segments, immunoSEQ multiplex PCR amplified the TCR beta CDR3 regions. A synthetic immune receptor repertoire was used to minimize amplification bias, and any remaining bias was removed computationally after sequencing. The paper's processing steps were these. Repertoire diversity was quantified as the Shannon entropy index using custom Python scripts. Unsorted, CD4+ and CD8+ repertoires were analyzed separately, except in combined analyses where CD4+ and CD8+ sequences were merged in silico. Clonal expansion was defined as at least a 2-fold frequency increase after treatment relative to C1D1, with a pseudocount of 0.5 for undetected baseline clones. Singleton clones were defined as clones with 0 or 1 copy at C1D1, and non-singleton clones were defined as clones with 2 or more copies. By matching protein sequences in sorted samples from the same patient, clones expanded in unsorted samples were annotated as CD4+, CD8+ or unknown. Wilcoxon tests on paired samples were used to test changes in diversity from C1D1 to C4D1. TCRdb holds this immuneACCESS table with in-frame rearrangements only. Some clones are missing; in checked studies, unresolved V genes explain under half, and the rest has no known cause. V, J and clone size are taken as reported in that table, and D and trimming were inferred from the DNA itself. Here the sample has 25,000 to 30,000 clones; 71% occur a single time. The ten largest make up over 2.5% of the sample.

The receptor chain draws on TRBV25-1 and TRBJ2-3, with 9 middle bases fitting TRBD2. The sequence came from a human donor with classical Hodgkin lymphoma. Specimen: peripheral blood mononuclear cells (PBMCs), collected before the second cycle of nivolumab. The CDR3 is CATAGIRLAVSTDTQYF. The DNA sequence reads TGTGCCACCGCGGGGATACGACTAGCGGTGAGCACAGATACGCAGTATTTT.